These 16 T cell receptor beta chains share one sample of origin, sequenced in a study of glioma-infiltrating T cells. The iRepertoire nested amplicon-rescue multiplex PCR amplified TCR alpha and beta CDR3s from RNA. From the multiplex PCR reads, TCRdb called clonotypes with MiXCR, one entry per CDR3 protein. Of under 150,000 distinct CDR3 sequences listed, 20% to 25% are singletons. The sample was glioma tissue, nonneoplastic brain tissue, or PBMCs (not recorded which). The receptors shown here come from a human donor with low-grade glioma or glioblastoma, undergoing nonglioma brain surgery, or in good health (not recorded which).

This clonotype was seen ten or more times. In nucleotides, the CDR3 is TGCAGCCCTCTCAACTATAATTCACCCCTCCACTTT. Its translation is CSPLNYNSPLHF. V gene TRBV20-1 combines with J gene TRBJ1-6; D not resolved. Germline CDR1 is DFQATT and CDR2 is SNEGSKA (reference sequence). The CDR3 has 12 amino acids.

At least ten counts were recorded for this clonotype. The chain carries TRBV20-1 and TRBJ2-5; 9 bases agree with TRBD2. The trim removed 1 base at V and 4 bases at J, leaving 4 bases unmatched. The CDR3 runs to 14 residues. Germline V gene lookup returns CDR1 DFQATT and CDR2 SNEGSKA (reference sequence). The CDR3 DNA is TGCAGTGCTAGAGTGGGACTAGCCCCAGAGACCCAGTACTTC. Protein sequence: CSARVGLAPETQYF.

Details on this clonotype: The germline gene is not matched at one end of the junction; a read error may be the cause. The chain employs TRBV12-3 or TRBV12-4 and TRBJ1-1; D might be TRBD1 (6 bases). CDR3 size: 14 residues. The CDR3 DNA sequence: TGTGCCAGCAGATACAGGGCTATGAACACTAAAGCTTTCTTT. Translation: CASRYRAMNTKAFF.

In this sample, this clonotype turned up a few times. The DNA for the CDR3 is TGTGCCAGTAGTGCCGATAGAAGGACTGAAGCTTTCTTT. Protein sequence: CASSADRRTEAFF. The gene calls are TRBV19 and TRBJ1-1, with no clear D. V lost 5 bases and J lost 5, with 12 bases in between. Germline CDR1 and CDR2: LNHDA and SQIVND (reference sequence). This CDR3 contains 13 residues.

A note on this clonotype: A much more abundant neighbour one base away suggests this may be a read error. The CDR3 region is CSAIRGSSGNTIYF. The DNA for the CDR3 is TGCAGTGCTATTCGTGGCAGCTCTGGAAACACCATATATTTT. The chain links TRBV20-1 to TRBJ1-3; D is unresolved. V lost 4 bases and J 0 bases, leaving 10 bases between the germline ends. The CDR3 is 14 residues long. Germline V gene sequence: CDR1 DFQATT, CDR2 SNEGSKA (reference sequence).

For this clonotype: The final CDR3 position lacks the conserved phenylalanine or tryptophan, pointing to a likely read error. The V and J genes are TRBV28 and TRBJ1-1, with D perhaps TRBD1 (5 bases). CDR1 is MDHEN, CDR2 SYDVKM, per germline. The CDR3 covers 12 residues. The V and J ends lost 8 bases and 7 bases respectively, with 14 bases between them. The CDR3 DNA sequence: TGTGCCAGCGATCGGCAGGGCCTTGAAGCTTTCCTT. Amino acid sequence: CASDRQGLEAFL.

This clonotype was seen a handful of times. The V and J genes are TRBV11-2 and TRBJ2-3; D is undetermined. The CDR3 is 14 residues long. Between the trimmed V and J ends, which lost 3 bases and 6 bases, there was a span of 13 bases. The germline gives CDR1 SGHAT, CDR2 FQNNGV. The CDR3 sequence: CASSLARESDTQYF. CDR3 nucleotide sequence: TGTGCCAGCAGCTTGGCCAGAGAATCCGATACGCAGTATTTT. The full variable domain, rest sourced from reference TRBV11-2 and TRBJ2-3, is EAGVAQSPRYKIIEKRQSVAFWCNPISGHATLYWYQQILGQGPKLLIQFQNNGVVDDSQLPKDRFSAERLKGVDSTLKIQPAKLEDSAVYLCASSLARESDTQYFGPGTRLTVL.

Comments on this clonotype: This could be a read error, since a much larger clone is one nucleotide away. This CDR3 is CASSPQGLLRVSGNTLYF. Here the CDR3 DNA reads TGTGCCAGCAGTCCACAGGGTCTCCTCCGAGTCTCTGGAAACACCTTATATTTT. The chain uses TRBV6-1 and TRBJ1-3; D possibly corresponds to TRBD1 (6 bases). Germline V gene lookup returns CDR1 MNHNS and CDR2 SASEGT. CDR3 length: 18 residues.

Ten or more counts support this clonotype. The chain carries TRBV28 and TRBJ1-1; no definite D call. Trimming left V 4 bases short and J 4 bases short, with 13 bases between. Per germline, CDR1 MDHEN and CDR2 SYDVKM. The CDR3 runs 14 residues. The CDR3 sequence: CASSWSGKGTEAFF. CDR3 bases: TGTGCCAGCAGTTGGTCGGGGAAGGGCACTGAAGCTTTCTTT.

The chain has TRBV7-2 and TRBJ1-5; D gene unclear. Trimming cost V 2 bases and J 0 bases, with 8 bases left between them. Germline V CDR1 and CDR2: SGHTA, FQGNSA. CDR3 length: 15 residues. Here the CDR3 DNA reads TGTGCCAGCAGCTTATTATTAGTTAGCAATCAGCCCCAGCATTTT. Translating it yields CASSLLLVSNQPQHF.

This chain uses TRBV20-1 with TRBJ2-3; possibly TRBD2 for D (6 bases). The V end lost 6 bases, the J end lost 4 bases, and 20 bases lay between the germline ends. The CDR3 is 15 residues long. In germline, CDR1 is DFQATT, CDR2 SNEGSKA (reference sequence). Here the CDR3 reads CSAPHPGGVADTQYF. CDR3 nucleotides: TGCAGTGCCCCCCATCCCGGGGGAGTCGCAGATACGCAGTATTTT.

This clonotype has a count of ten or more. The V gene is TRBV7-2, the J gene TRBJ1-5; D gene unclear. The CDR3 is 13 amino acids. V dropped 3 bases and J dropped 7 bases, with 10 bases sitting between them. Germline CDR1 and CDR2: SGHTA and FQGNSA. CDR3 in DNA: TGTGCCAGCAGCTTTATGGAAGGCCAGCCCCAGCATTTT. Translation gives CASSFMEGQPQHF.

At least ten counts were recorded for this clonotype. CDR3 nucleotides: TGTGCCAGCAGCTTGGCGCTGGGTACCGGGGAGCTGTTTTTT. Translation: CASSLALGTGELFF. The gene calls are TRBV7-2 and TRBJ2-2; D remains unclear. Trimming stripped 3 bases from V and 5 bases from J, with 10 bases between. This CDR3 has 14 amino acids. The V gene's germline CDR1 is SGHTA and CDR2 FQGNSA.

V usage is TRBV12-3 or TRBV12-4 and J usage is TRBJ1-2; D is unclear. Trimming took 3 bases from V and 8 from J, leaving 10 bases between them. The CDR3 runs to 12 residues. As DNA, the CDR3 is TGTGCCAGCAGTTTCTCGTTACGAGGCTACACCTTC. It yields the protein CASSFSLRGYTF.

This clonotype was counted at least ten times. The chain joins TRBV6-1 to TRBJ2-7; 14 nucleotides align to TRBD2. Trimming removed 6 bases from V and 0 bases from J; junction bases left unmatched: 10. The germline V gene has CDR1 MNHNS and CDR2 SASEGT. CDR3 length: 18 amino acids. The CDR3 DNA is TGTGCCAGCAGGACCGGACTAGCGGGGGGAAGAACCTCCTACGAGCAGTACGTC. Translation gives CASRTGLAGGRTSYEQYV.

This rearrangement joins TRBV6-6 to TRBJ2-2; no firm D call. CDR1 is MNHNY, CDR2 SVGAGI, per germline (reference sequence). The V end lost 2 bases, the J end lost 5 bases, and 15 bases lay between the germline ends. The CDR3 is 16 residues long. The CDR3 loop is CASSYRLRAPTGELFF. DNA of the CDR3: TGTGCCAGCAGTTACCGGCTCCGGGCCCCAACCGGGGAGCTGTTTTTT.